These T cell receptor beta chains were read from a single sample in a study of identical twins. TCRdb re-called the 5' RACE reads with MiXCR, one entry per CDR3 protein. Here the sample spans around 510,000 distinct CDR3 sequences, roughly an eighth being singletons. This same sample was also part of a study on yellow fever vaccine responses in identical twins.

Material for sequencing was CD4+ T cells sorted from blood. Receptor source: a woman aged 18-30 years in good health. Both conserved end residues are part of each CDR3. The D gene is left open where the match is weak. Clone size is shown for a subset of rows, as once, few, many or a class of expanded clone.

D: TRBD1
V: TRBV3-1
J: TRBJ2-7
size: many
length: 15
DNA: TGTGCCAGCAGCAAAAGAAGGGACAGCGACTACGAGCAGTACTTC
CDR3: CASSKRRDSDYEQYF

D: .
V: TRBV7-8
J: TRBJ2-7
size: .
length: 14
DNA: TGTGCCAGCAGCTTAGTGCAGGGTACCTACGAGCAGTACTTC
CDR3: CASSLVQGTYEQYF

D: .
V: TRBV7-2
J: TRBJ2-2
size: .
length: 15
DNA: TGTGCCAGCAGCTTGGGCGCGGCGGGCACCGGGGAGCTGTTTTTT
CDR3: CASSLGAAGTGELFF

D: TRBD2
V: TRBV4-2
J: TRBJ2-5
size: few
length: 16
DNA: TGTGCCAGCAGCCAAGATATGGCGGGGGTAGGGGAGACCCAGTACTTC
CDR3: CASSQDMAGVGETQYF

D: .
V: TRBV4-3
J: TRBJ2-3
size: few
length: 14
DNA: TGCGCCAGCAGCGTGTCTGGGCCCACAGATACGCAGTATTTT
CDR3: CASSVSGPTDTQYF

D: TRBD1
V: TRBV12-3/TRBV12-4
J: TRBJ2-3
size: .
length: 17
DNA: TGTGCCAGCATCCATAAGAAGGGGGCCCAGGGCCCAGATACGCAGTATTTT
CDR3: CASIHKKGAQGPDTQYF

D: .
V: TRBV30
J: TRBJ1-6
size: .
length: 16
DNA: TGTGCCTGGAGCGGGTCGCAAAGCTCCTATAATTCACCCCTCCACTTT
CDR3: CAWSGSQSSYNSPLHF

D: TRBD1
V: TRBV29-1
J: TRBJ2-5
size: many
length: 12
DNA: TGCAGCGCAGGACAGGGCCAAGAGACCCAGTACTTC
CDR3: CSAGQGQETQYF

D: TRBD2
V: TRBV20-1
J: TRBJ2-7
size: .
length: 14
DNA: TGCAGTGCTGGACTAGCGGGAGGCTCCTACGAGCAGTACTTC
CDR3: CSAGLAGGSYEQYF

D: .
V: TRBV7-2
J: TRBJ2-7
size: few
length: 12
DNA: TGTGCCAGCAGCCCCCACATCTACGAGCAGTACTTC
CDR3: CASSPHIYEQYF

D: TRBD2
V: TRBV20-1
J: TRBJ2-3
size: .
length: 17
DNA: TGCTGTGCTAGATCAGCATCAGTAGCGGGAAGAACAGATACGCAGTATTTT
CDR3: CCARSASVAGRTDTQYF

D: TRBD1
V: TRBV29-1
J: TRBJ2-5
size: many
length: 11
DNA: TGCAGCGCCGACAGGGGAGAGACCCAGTACTTC
CDR3: CSADRGETQYF

D: TRBD1
V: TRBV6-1
J: TRBJ2-7
size: .
length: 15
DNA: TGTGCCAGCAACCGAAGACAGGGACATTTTTACGAGCAGTACTTC
CDR3: CASNRRQGHFYEQYF

D: TRBD2
V: TRBV4-2
J: TRBJ2-5
size: .
length: 17
DNA: TGTGCCAGCAGCCAAGCGCTAGCGGGGGGCGAGAGGGAGACCCAGTACTTC
CDR3: CASSQALAGGERETQYF

D: .
V: TRBV7-2
J: TRBJ2-3
size: .
length: 12
DNA: TGTGCCAGTGGCATTAGCACAGATACGCAGTATTTT
CDR3: CASGISTDTQYF

D: .
V: TRBV2
J: TRBJ1-2
size: few
length: 14
DNA: TGTGCCAGCAGTGATTGGGTAGGGGCCTATGGCTACACCTTC
CDR3: CASSDWVGAYGYTF

D: .
V: TRBV6-5
J: TRBJ1-2
size: .
length: 14
DNA: TGTGCCAGCAGTTACTCCGGGGCCCGCGGTGGCTACACCTTC
CDR3: CASSYSGARGGYTF

D: TRBD1
V: TRBV6-1
J: TRBJ2-1
size: few
length: 14
DNA: TGTGCCAGCATAGGGACAGGGGGCAAAAATGAGCAGTTCTTC
CDR3: CASIGTGGKNEQFF

D: .
V: TRBV3-1
J: TRBJ2-7
size: few
length: 17
DNA: TGTGCCAGCAGCCAAGGCCAAGGACGGGCTAGCTCCTACGAGCAGTACTTC
CDR3: CASSQGQGRASSYEQYF

D: .
V: TRBV20-1
J: TRBJ2-1
size: .
length: 14
DNA: TGCAGTGCTAGACCTAGCTTGGCTTACAATGAGCAGTTCTTC
CDR3: CSARPSLAYNEQFF